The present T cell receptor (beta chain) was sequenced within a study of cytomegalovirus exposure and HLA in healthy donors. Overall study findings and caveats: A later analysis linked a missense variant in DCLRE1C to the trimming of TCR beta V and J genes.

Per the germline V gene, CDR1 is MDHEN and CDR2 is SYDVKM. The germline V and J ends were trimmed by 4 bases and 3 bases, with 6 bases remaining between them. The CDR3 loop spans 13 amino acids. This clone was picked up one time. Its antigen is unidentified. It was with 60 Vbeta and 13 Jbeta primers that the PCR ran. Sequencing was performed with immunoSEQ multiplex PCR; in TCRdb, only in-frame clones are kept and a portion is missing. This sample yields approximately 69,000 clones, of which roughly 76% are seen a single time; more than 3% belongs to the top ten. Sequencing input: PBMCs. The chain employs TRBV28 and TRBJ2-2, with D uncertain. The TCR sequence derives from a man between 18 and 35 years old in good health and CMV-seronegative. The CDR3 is CASSYFYTGELFF. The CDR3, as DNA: TGTGCCAGCAGTTACTTTTACACCGGGGAGCTGTTTTTT.